The TCR beta chain under discussion was sequenced for a study of blood T cell repertoires in COVID-19. Clones were sequenced by immunoSEQ multiplex PCR, and TCRdb holds only the in-frame ones, with some missing. The data contain roughly 160,000 clones, roughly 87% of them singletons. The receptor's source is a woman in her sixties who had recovered from COVID-19. The sequencing input was peripheral blood.

The chain's CDR3 is CASSQGGGETQYF. CDR3 nucleotide sequence: TGTGCCAGCAGCCAGGGGGGGGGAGAGACCCAGTACTTC. The chain has TRBV3-1 (or the pseudogene TRBV3-2) and TRBJ2-5; 7 bases fit TRBD2. Germline loops: CDR1 LGHDT, CDR2 YNNKEL (reference sequence). This CDR3 is built from 13 residues. V lost 3 bases, J lost 4 bases, and 2 bases stayed unmatched.